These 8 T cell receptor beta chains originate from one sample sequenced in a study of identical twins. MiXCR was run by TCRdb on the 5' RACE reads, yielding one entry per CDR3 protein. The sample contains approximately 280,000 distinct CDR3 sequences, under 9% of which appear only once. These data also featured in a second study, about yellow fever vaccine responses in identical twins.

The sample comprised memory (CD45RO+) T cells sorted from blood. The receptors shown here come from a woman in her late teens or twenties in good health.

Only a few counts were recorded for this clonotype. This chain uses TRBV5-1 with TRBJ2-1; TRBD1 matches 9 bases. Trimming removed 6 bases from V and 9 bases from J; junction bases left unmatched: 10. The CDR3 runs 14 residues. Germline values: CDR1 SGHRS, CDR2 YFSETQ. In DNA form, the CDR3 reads TGCGCCAGCAAGAGGGACAGGGAGGGGGGTGAGCAGTTCTTC. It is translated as CASKRDREGGEQFF. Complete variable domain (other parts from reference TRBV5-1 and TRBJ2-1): KAGVTQTPRYLIKTRGQQVTLSCSPISGHRSVSWYQQTPGQGLQFLFEYFSETQRNKGNFPGRFSGRQFSNSRSEMNVSTLELGDSALYLCASKRDREGGEQFFGPGTRLTVL.

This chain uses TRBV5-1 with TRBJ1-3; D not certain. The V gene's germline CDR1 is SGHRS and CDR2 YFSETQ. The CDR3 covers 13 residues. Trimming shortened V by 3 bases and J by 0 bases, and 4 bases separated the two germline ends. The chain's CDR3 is CASSWTSGNTIYF. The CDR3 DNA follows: TGCGCCAGCAGCTGGACCTCTGGAAACACCATATATTTT.

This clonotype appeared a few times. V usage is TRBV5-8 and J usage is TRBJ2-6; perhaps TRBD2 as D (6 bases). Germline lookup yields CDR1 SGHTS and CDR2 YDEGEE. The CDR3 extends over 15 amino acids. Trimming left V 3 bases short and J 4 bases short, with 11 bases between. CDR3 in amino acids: CASSWGTGGANVLTF. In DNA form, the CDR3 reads TGTGCCAGCAGCTGGGGGACTGGGGGGGCCAACGTCCTGACTTTC.

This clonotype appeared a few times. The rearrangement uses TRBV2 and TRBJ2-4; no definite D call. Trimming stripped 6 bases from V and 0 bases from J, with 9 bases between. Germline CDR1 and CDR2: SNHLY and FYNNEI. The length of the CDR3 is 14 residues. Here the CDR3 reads CASRAVLAKNIQYF. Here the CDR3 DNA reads TGTGCCAGCAGGGCCGTTTTAGCCAAAAACATTCAGTACTTC.

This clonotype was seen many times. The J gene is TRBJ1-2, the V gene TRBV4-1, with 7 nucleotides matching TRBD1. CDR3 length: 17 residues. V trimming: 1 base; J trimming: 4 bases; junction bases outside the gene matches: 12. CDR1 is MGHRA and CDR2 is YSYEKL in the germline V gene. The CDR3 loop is CASSQGARQGSLYGYTF. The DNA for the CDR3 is TGCGCCAGCAGCCAAGGAGCGCGACAGGGATCCCTCTATGGCTACACCTTC.

The CDR3 bases are TGCAGTGCTAGAGAAGATAGGGCAGGGGTAATGCAAAGCTCCTACAATGAGCAGTTCTTC. Its protein is CSAREDRAGVMQSSYNEQFF. The rearrangement uses TRBV20-1 and TRBJ2-1, with a weak D call TRBD1 (6 bases). Germline CDR1 DFQATT, CDR2 SNEGSKA (reference sequence). This CDR3 has 20 amino acids. V dropped 0 bases and J dropped 0 bases, with 24 bases sitting between them.

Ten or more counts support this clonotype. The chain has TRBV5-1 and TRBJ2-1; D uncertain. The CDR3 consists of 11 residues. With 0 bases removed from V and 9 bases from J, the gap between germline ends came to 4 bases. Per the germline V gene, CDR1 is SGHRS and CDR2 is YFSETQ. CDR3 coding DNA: TGCGCCAGCAGCTTGGGTCCTGAGCAGTTCTTC. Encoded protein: CASSLGPEQFF.

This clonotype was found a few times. CDR3 region: CASSLFERTGWTQYF. The CDR3 DNA reads as TGTGCCAGCAGCTTATTCGAGCGGACGGGATGGACCCAGTACTTC. This chain uses TRBV11-3 with TRBJ2-5; TRBD2 is a possible D gene (5 bases). Germline assignment: CDR1 SGHNT and CDR2 YENEEA. The CDR3 length is 15 residues. V lost 2 bases, J lost 7 bases, and 17 bases lay in between.